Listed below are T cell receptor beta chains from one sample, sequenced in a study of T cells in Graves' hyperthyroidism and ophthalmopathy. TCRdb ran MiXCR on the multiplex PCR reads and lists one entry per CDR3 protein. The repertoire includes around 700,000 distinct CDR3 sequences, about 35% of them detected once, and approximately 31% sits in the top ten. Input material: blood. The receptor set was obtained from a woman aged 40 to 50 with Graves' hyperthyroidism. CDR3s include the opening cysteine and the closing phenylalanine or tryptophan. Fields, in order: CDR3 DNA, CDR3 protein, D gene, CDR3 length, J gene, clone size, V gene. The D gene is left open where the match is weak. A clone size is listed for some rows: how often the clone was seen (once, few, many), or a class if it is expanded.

CDR3 DNA: TGTGCCAGCAGTGAAGCAGGTCCTTCACCCCTCCACTTT; CDR3 protein: CASSEAGPSPLHF; D gene: -; CDR3 length: 13; J gene: TRBJ1-6; clone size: many; V gene: TRBV6-5
CDR3 DNA: TGTGCCAGCAGACCGGGACCCGGTGGGTATGGCTGCACCTTC; CDR3 protein: CASRPGPGGYGCTF; D gene: -; CDR3 length: 14; J gene: TRBJ1-2; clone size: -; V gene: TRBV2
CDR3 DNA: TGTGCCAGCGTTGCGGGACAGCAAGAGACCCAGTACTTC; CDR3 protein: CASVAGQQETQYF; D gene: -; CDR3 length: 13; J gene: TRBJ2-5; clone size: -; V gene: TRBV25-1
CDR3 DNA: TGTGCCAGCAGCTTAGAGGGTTTCGGTTCACCCCTCCACTTT; CDR3 protein: CASSLEGFGSPLHF; D gene: -; CDR3 length: 14; J gene: TRBJ1-6; clone size: -; V gene: TRBV7-2
CDR3 DNA: TGTGCCAGCAGCTCAGGGGGCGAGTTTCAGCCCCAGCATTTT; CDR3 protein: CASSSGGEFQPQHF; D gene: TRBD1; CDR3 length: 14; J gene: TRBJ1-5; clone size: -; V gene: TRBV2
CDR3 DNA: TGTGCCAGCAGTTGGGACAGCTACACCGGGGAGCTGTTTTTT; CDR3 protein: CASSWDSYTGELFF; D gene: TRBD1; CDR3 length: 14; J gene: TRBJ2-2; clone size: few; V gene: TRBV6-5
CDR3 DNA: TGTGCCAGTAGTGGTTCAGACTGGAACACTGAAGCTTTCTTT; CDR3 protein: CASSGSDWNTEAFF; D gene: -; CDR3 length: 14; J gene: TRBJ1-1; clone size: many; V gene: TRBV19
CDR3 DNA: TGTGCCAGCAGCGTACGGTGGGGGTTCAACTATGGCTACACCTTC; CDR3 protein: CASSVRWGFNYGYTF; D gene: -; CDR3 length: 15; J gene: TRBJ1-2; clone size: few; V gene: TRBV7-9
CDR3 DNA: TGTGCCACCAAGGGGGGAGGCTACACCTTC; CDR3 protein: CATKGGGYTF; D gene: -; CDR3 length: 10; J gene: TRBJ1-2; clone size: once; V gene: TRBV10-3
CDR3 DNA: TGTGCCATCAGTGATAGGGACAGGTCAATAAGGGAAAAACTGTTTTTT; CDR3 protein: CAISDRDRSIREKLFF; D gene: TRBD1; CDR3 length: 16; J gene: TRBJ1-4; clone size: -; V gene: TRBV10-3
CDR3 DNA: TGTGCCAGCAATTCGGCCGGGGAGCTGTTTTTT; CDR3 protein: CASNSAGELFF; D gene: -; CDR3 length: 11; J gene: TRBJ2-2; clone size: many; V gene: TRBV2
CDR3 DNA: TGTGCCAGCAGCTTAGGAGGGACGGGCGAGCAGTACTTC; CDR3 protein: CASSLGGTGEQYF; D gene: -; CDR3 length: 13; J gene: TRBJ2-7; clone size: many; V gene: TRBV7-6
CDR3 DNA: TGTGCCAGCCAAGGAGCCTACGAGCAGTACTTC; CDR3 protein: CASQGAYEQYF; D gene: -; CDR3 length: 11; J gene: TRBJ2-7; clone size: many; V gene: TRBV7-2
CDR3 DNA: TGTGCCAGCCCCCATAGCTCTGGGGCCAACGTCCTGACTTTC; CDR3 protein: CASPHSSGANVLTF; D gene: -; CDR3 length: 14; J gene: TRBJ2-6; clone size: many; V gene: TRBV9
CDR3 DNA: TGCGCCAGCAGCCAAGTTTTAACTAGCGGGAGTAGAGATACGCAGTATTTT; CDR3 protein: CASSQVLTSGSRDTQYF; D gene: TRBD2; CDR3 length: 17; J gene: TRBJ2-3; clone size: -; V gene: TRBV19
CDR3 DNA: TGTGCCAGTAGTGCCCCGGGACGGGAGTCTGGAAACACCATATATTTT; CDR3 protein: CASSAPGRESGNTIYF; D gene: -; CDR3 length: 16; J gene: TRBJ1-3; clone size: few; V gene: TRBV19
CDR3 DNA: TGTGCCAGCACCGCAGGGGGAGCTAACTATGGCTACACCTTC; CDR3 protein: CASTAGGANYGYTF; D gene: TRBD1; CDR3 length: 14; J gene: TRBJ1-2; clone size: -; V gene: TRBV6-2/TRBV6-3
CDR3 DNA: TGTGCCAGCAGTTCTACCCGGCTAGGGACAGGGGGCAGGAGCTCTGGGGCCAACGTCCTGACTTTC; CDR3 protein: CASSSTRLGTGGRSSGANVLTF; D gene: TRBD1; CDR3 length: 22; J gene: TRBJ2-6; clone size: -; V gene: TRBV7-9
CDR3 DNA: TGTGCCAGCAGATTCGGACCAACGGGGGGCTTAAATGAGCAGTTCTTC; CDR3 protein: CASRFGPTGGLNEQFF; D gene: -; CDR3 length: 16; J gene: TRBJ2-1; clone size: -; V gene: TRBV2
CDR3 DNA: TGCGCCAGCAGCAACCCGGGACAGGGGGGGAGGGACACTGAAGCTTTCTTT; CDR3 protein: CASSNPGQGGRDTEAFF; D gene: TRBD1; CDR3 length: 17; J gene: TRBJ1-1; clone size: few; V gene: TRBV4-1
CDR3 DNA: TGTGCCAGCAGCTTAGGGCGGGGCAGGGACTACGAGCAGTACTTC; CDR3 protein: CASSLGRGRDYEQYF; D gene: -; CDR3 length: 15; J gene: TRBJ2-7; clone size: -; V gene: TRBV11-2
CDR3 DNA: TGTGCCAGCAGCTTAGCGGACAGGGGGTTTAAGGAGACCCAGTACTTC; CDR3 protein: CASSLADRGFKETQYF; D gene: TRBD1; CDR3 length: 16; J gene: TRBJ2-5; clone size: -; V gene: TRBV7-9
CDR3 DNA: TGCGCCAGCAGCCAAGAGTGGGTGTCCGGGGAGCTGTTTTTT; CDR3 protein: CASSQEWVSGELFF; D gene: -; CDR3 length: 14; J gene: TRBJ2-2; clone size: -; V gene: TRBV7-2
CDR3 DNA: TGTGCCAGCAGCACGGGACCGGTCGGCCAAGAGACCCAGTACTTC; CDR3 protein: CASSTGPVGQETQYF; D gene: -; CDR3 length: 15; J gene: TRBJ2-5; clone size: many; V gene: TRBV5-8
CDR3 DNA: TGTGCCAGCAGCCGAACTCCCCCAGAGACCCAGTACTTC; CDR3 protein: CASSRTPPETQYF; D gene: -; CDR3 length: 13; J gene: TRBJ2-5; clone size: -; V gene: TRBV12-3/TRBV12-4